This T cell receptor (beta chain) is from a study of blood T cell repertoires in COVID-19. The overall study: Sites across the United States, Italy and Spain contributed samples from acute and convalescent COVID-19. From T cells, B-cell-depleted T cells, or PBMCs came the material, which was cDNA or gDNA.

TCRdb keeps only in-frame clones here, not all; method: immunoSEQ multiplex PCR. The sample lists around 81,000 clones; roughly 80% were seen once. CDR3 length equals 18 residues. CDR1 is SGHNT, CDR2 YENEEA, per germline. V lost 5 bases to trimming and J lost 4 bases, with 21 bases between them. This chain uses TRBV11-3 with TRBJ2-6; TRBD2 might be the D (5 bases). The sequence derives from a human donor in a cohort sampled during active COVID-19. Sequencing input: peripheral blood. The chain's CDR3 is CASSPEDLISGGANVLTF. The CDR3 nucleotides read TGTGCCAGCAGCCCAGAGGACTTAATATCTGGGGGGGCCAACGTCCTGACTTTC.